This is a list of T cell receptor beta chains from one sample in a study of shared clonotypes between healthy human individuals. The protocol was immunoSEQ multiplex PCR, while the TCRdb copy is restricted to in-frame clones and leaves out a portion. The data hold about 1.1 million clones, with more than 75% observed a single time. Sequencing was performed on memory CD4+ T cells from PBMCs. All receptors come from a man between 18 and 29 years old in good health. Some clones in this sample may be carry-over from other donors' samples. Each CDR3 is given with its conserved first and last residue. Each record gives: J gene, clone size, D gene, V gene, CDR3 protein, CDR3 DNA. D genes are given only for firm matches. The size entry is marked missing in some rows and otherwise reads once, few, many or a size class.

TRBJ2-3 | - | - | TRBV5-1 | CASSPWVTRTDTQYF | TGCGCCAGCAGCCCTTGGGTAACCCGGACAGATACGCAGTATTTT
TRBJ2-5 | once | TRBD2 | TRBV5-4 | CASSPGLAGLKETQYF | TGTGCCAGCAGCCCCGGGTTAGCGGGGTTGAAAGAGACCCAGTACTTC
TRBJ2-7 | - | TRBD2 | TRBV28 | CASQSAASGSGEQYF | TGTGCCAGCCAATCCGCGGCTAGCGGGAGTGGCGAGCAGTACTTC
TRBJ1-5 | - | - | TRBV28 | CASSSGGALSQPQHF | TGTGCCAGCAGTTCCGGCGGGGCCCTTAGTCAGCCCCAGCACTTT
TRBJ1-5 | few | - | TRBV28 | CASNRQGFQPQHF | TGTGCCAGCAATCGACAAGGTTTTCAGCCCCAGCATTTT
TRBJ1-2 | - | - | TRBV18 | CASSPGVGGYTF | TGTGCCAGCTCACCAGGCGTTGGTGGCTACACCTTC
TRBJ1-1 | - | TRBD1 | TRBV5-1 | CASSTQGYTEAFF | TGCGCCAGCAGCACACAGGGGTACACTGAAGCTTTCTTT
TRBJ2-5 | - | - | TRBV5-4 | CASSKGRAQGIGETQYF | TGTGCCAGCAGCAAGGGGCGGGCTCAGGGAATTGGAGAGACCCAGTACTTC
TRBJ2-5 | - | - | TRBV2 | CASSKSTQETQYF | TGTGCCAGCAGTAAAAGTACCCAAGAGACCCAGTACTTC
TRBJ1-2 | few | - | TRBV5-6 | CASSFGRSSTNYGYTF | TGTGCCAGCAGCTTTGGTCGGTCCTCCACTAACTATGGCTACACCTTC
TRBJ2-3 | once | - | TRBV30 | CAWSLAAIHTQYF | TGTGCCTGGAGTCTGGCGGCTATACATACGCAGTATTTT
TRBJ1-5 | - | - | TRBV4-2 | CASSLGQDNQPQHF | TGTGCCAGCAGCCTGGGACAAGACAATCAGCCCCAGCATTTT
TRBJ2-7 | - | TRBD2 | TRBV6-6 | CASSPRTSGPYEQYF | TGTGCCAGCAGTCCCCGGACTAGCGGACCCTACGAGCAGTACTTC
TRBJ1-1 | - | - | TRBV4-2 | CASSQEIMNTEAFF | TGTGCCAGCAGCCAAGAAATCATGAACACTGAAGCTTTCTTT
TRBJ2-4 | - | - | TRBV7-9 | CASSLEGAKNIQYF | TGTGCCAGCAGCTTAGAGGGTGCCAAAAACATTCAGTACTTC
TRBJ2-3 | - | - | TRBV9 | CASSGIGTPGDTQYF | TGTGCCAGCAGCGGCATAGGGACTCCAGGAGATACGCAGTATTTT
TRBJ1-5 | few | - | TRBV27 | CASSLLSGYQPQHF | TGTGCCAGCAGTTTATTGAGCGGCTATCAGCCCCAGCATTTT
TRBJ1-1 | once | - | TRBV7-9 | CASSQWSQSNTEAFF | TGTGCCAGCAGCCAATGGTCACAGTCGAACACTGAAGCTTTCTTT
TRBJ2-7 | - | TRBD2 | TRBV7-3 | CASSPGTSGYEQYF | TGTGCCAGCAGCCCCGGAACTAGCGGCTACGAGCAGTACTTC
TRBJ2-7 | - | TRBD2 | TRBV15 | CATKSSAGGQEQYF | TGTGCCACCAAGTCCAGCGCGGGAGGTCAGGAGCAGTACTTC
TRBJ2-3 | - | - | TRBV11-2 | CASSSPRDSWGDTQYF | TGTGCCAGCAGCTCCCCCCGGGATTCTTGGGGTGATACGCAGTATTTT
TRBJ2-3 | - | - | TRBV6-5 | CASSATWLRTDTQYF | TGTGCCAGCAGTGCGACTTGGTTAAGGACAGATACGCAGTATTTT
TRBJ2-7 | few | - | TRBV13 | CASSLRGRGGEQYF | TGTGCCAGCAGCCTCAGGGGGCGCGGGGGCGAGCAGTACTTC
TRBJ1-2 | - | - | TRBV29-1 | CSVLYNQEVYGYTF | TGCAGCGTTTTGTACAACCAGGAGGTCTATGGCTACACCTTC
TRBJ2-1 | - | TRBD2 | TRBV19 | CASSIDFTSGRNEQFF | TGTGCCAGTAGTATAGATTTCACTAGCGGGAGGAATGAGCAGTTCTTC
TRBJ1-2 | - | TRBD1 | TRBV29-1 | CSVQGTGNYGYTF | TGCAGCGTACAGGGGACGGGGAACTATGGCTACACCTTC
TRBJ2-7 | - | - | TRBV10-3 | CAISESGYYEQYF | TGTGCCATCAGTGAGTCGGGATACTACGAGCAGTACTTC
TRBJ1-1 | - | - | TRBV6-5 | CASRQTGFGAFF | TGTGCCAGCAGGCAAACAGGGTTTGGAGCTTTCTTT
TRBJ2-5 | - | TRBD1 | TRBV28 | CASTGALGQQETQYF | TGTGCCAGCACCGGAGCCCTGGGACAGCAAGAGACCCAGTACTTC
TRBJ2-3 | - | - | TRBV5-1 | CASSGGQPTDTQYF | TGCGCCAGCAGCGGAGGACAACCCACAGATACGCAGTATTTT
TRBJ1-5 | - | - | TRBV6-5 | CASSSQPDQPQHF | TGTGCCAGCAGTTCCCAACCAGATCAGCCCCAGCATTTT
TRBJ2-5 | - | - | TRBV7-6 | CASSLETQWGETQYF | TGTGCCAGCAGCTTAGAGACACAGTGGGGAGAGACCCAGTACTTC
TRBJ2-3 | once | - | TRBV7-3 | CASSLTSGGTDTQYF | TGTGCCAGCAGCTTAACTAGCGGAGGCACAGATACGCAGTATTTT
TRBJ2-7 | - | - | TRBV5-1 | CASSSEQGYEQYF | TGCGCCAGCAGCTCGGAACAGGGTTACGAGCAGTACTTC
TRBJ1-5 | - | - | TRBV6-6 | CASSYEGRGQPQHF | TGTGCCAGCAGTTACGAGGGGAGGGGTCAGCCCCAGCATTTT
TRBJ2-1 | - | - | TRBV5-1 | CASSLRGAGENEQFF | TGCGCCAGCAGCTTGCGAGGGGCCGGAGAGAATGAGCAGTTCTTC
TRBJ2-7 | once | - | TRBV21-1 | CASSKRQFSHEQYF | TGTGCCAGCAGCAAACGGCAGTTCTCCCACGAGCAGTACTTC
TRBJ1-4 | - | TRBD1 | TRBV18 | CASSPFGQGKEKLFF | TGTGCCAGCTCACCCTTTGGACAGGGGAAGGAAAAACTGTTTTTT
TRBJ1-3 | - | - | TRBV6-6 | CASSPRGGGGYTIYF | TGTGCCAGCAGTCCCCGGGGCGGGGGCGGTTACACCATATATTTT
TRBJ1-2 | - | TRBD1 | TRBV19 | CASRIGTGDYGYTF | TGTGCCAGTCGAATCGGGACAGGTGACTATGGCTACACCTTC
TRBJ1-1 | - | - | TRBV28 | CASRQGYTEAFF | TGTGCCAGCAGACAGGGTTACACTGAAGCTTTCTTT
TRBJ2-1 | - | TRBD1 | TRBV28 | CASSEHRDRGPVEQFF | TGTGCCAGCAGTGAACACCGGGACAGGGGGCCGGTTGAGCAGTTCTTC
TRBJ2-2 | - | TRBD2 | TRBV7-6 | CASSRGLAGGGNTGELFF | TGTGCCAGCAGCCGGGGACTAGCGGGAGGAGGAAACACCGGGGAGCTGTTTTTT
TRBJ1-2 | - | - | TRBV7-8 | CASSSTGAGDTGTF | TGTGCCAGCAGCTCAACCGGCGCAGGGGACACGGGAACCTTC
TRBJ1-2 | - | - | TRBV28 | CASSVLQGRGYTF | TGTGCCAGCAGTGTATTACAGGGAAGAGGCTACACCTTC
TRBJ2-7 | once | TRBD1 | TRBV7-8 | CASSLGRQGAYEQYF | TGTGCCAGCAGCTTAGGTCGCCAGGGGGCCTACGAGCAGTACTTC
TRBJ2-2 | - | - | TRBV10-1 | CASSGSYTGELFF | TGCGCCAGCAGTGGAAGTTACACCGGGGAGCTGTTTTTT
TRBJ2-1 | - | TRBD2 | TRBV29-1 | CSVDRVAGDNEQFF | TGCAGCGTTGATAGGGTAGCGGGAGACAATGAGCAGTTCTTC
TRBJ1-2 | - | - | TRBV28 | CASSLKRHYGYTF | TGTGCCAGCAGTTTAAAGCGGCACTACGGCTACACCTTC
TRBJ2-1 | - | - | TRBV11-2 | CASSSPRGGGEQFF | TGTGCCAGCAGTTCGCCCAGAGGGGGTGGTGAGCAGTTCTTC
TRBJ1-2 | - | - | TRBV2 | CASSDETYYGYTF | TGTGCCAGCAGTGACGAGACATACTATGGCTACACCTTC